This TCR beta chain comes out of a study of blood T cell repertoires in COVID-19. Study information: Samples came from the United States, Italy and Spain, spanning acute and convalescent COVID-19. In each case, the material was cDNA or gDNA derived from T cells, B-cell-depleted T cells, or PBMCs.

The CDR3 spans 15 residues. The V and J ends lost 0 bases and 3 bases, in that order; junction bases with no gene match: 3. CDR1 is SGHRS and CDR2 is YFSETQ in the germline V gene. This clone was counted once. Authors' data handling: For nucleated cells, counts were estimated from reference gene primer amplification. Clones were read by immunoSEQ multiplex PCR, and TCRdb kept only the in-frame ones, dropping some. Clone size and V and J calls were adopted from that table, with D and trimming inferred from the DNA. The sample has tens of thousands of clones, about 88% seen once; the top ten hold approximately 17%.

This TCR was sampled from a man between 65 and 79 years old with active COVID-19. The chain carries TRBV5-1 and TRBJ2-3; TRBD1 aligns across 8 bases. The sequencing sample was made of peripheral blood. CDR3 bases: TGCGCCAGCAGCTTGGGGACAGGGAGGACAGATACGCAGTATTTT. The encoded protein is CASSLGTGRTDTQYF.